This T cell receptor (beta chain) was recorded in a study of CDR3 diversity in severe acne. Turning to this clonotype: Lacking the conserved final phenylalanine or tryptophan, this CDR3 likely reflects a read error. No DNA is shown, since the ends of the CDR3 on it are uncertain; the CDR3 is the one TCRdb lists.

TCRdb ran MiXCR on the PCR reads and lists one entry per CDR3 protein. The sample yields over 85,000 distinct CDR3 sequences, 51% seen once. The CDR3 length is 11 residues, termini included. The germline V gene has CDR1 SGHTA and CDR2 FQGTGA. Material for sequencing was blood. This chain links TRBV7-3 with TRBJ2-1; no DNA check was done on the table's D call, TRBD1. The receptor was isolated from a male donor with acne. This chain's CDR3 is CASSPGENTEV.